Presented here are 7 T cell receptor beta chains from one specimen sequenced in a study of blood T cell repertoires in COVID-19. TCRdb keeps only in-frame clones here, not all; method: immunoSEQ multiplex PCR. The table has around 100,000 clones, roughly nine tenths seen once. Sequencing was carried out using peripheral blood. The receptors here all came from a man aged 50 to 59 with active COVID-19.

The chain links TRBV2 to TRBJ2-1; 12 bases map to TRBD2. This CDR3 contains 14 residues. The junction had 5 bases not matched to a gene; V was cut back by 10 bases and J by 4 bases. CDR1 SNHLY and CDR2 FYNNEI come from the germline V gene. The chain's CDR3 is CATVLAGGYNEQFF. As DNA, the CDR3 is TGTGCCACCGTACTAGCGGGGGGTTACAATGAGCAGTTCTTC. The variable domain in full, completed from reference TRBV2 and TRBJ2-1, reads EPEVTQTPSHQVTQMGQEVILRCVPISNHLYFYWYRQILGQKVEFLVSFYNNEISEKSEIFDDQFSVERPDGSNFTLKIRSTKLEDSAMYFCATVLAGGYNEQFFGPGTRLTVL.

The genes are TRBV19 and TRBJ1-6; possible D gene TRBD1, 6 bases. This CDR3 has 16 residues. Germline V gene data show CDR1 as LNHDA and CDR2 as SQIVND (reference sequence). Trimming stripped 3 bases from V and 9 bases from J, with 18 bases between. The DNA for the CDR3 is TGTGCCAGTAGTATCTACGGGGACACGCAATTTTCACCCCTCCACTTT. Amino acid sequence: CASSIYGDTQFSPLHF.

This clone was observed a few times. The rearrangement uses TRBV14 and TRBJ1-1; weak D call: TRBD1 (6 bases). CDR1 is SGHDN and CDR2 is FVKESK in the germline V gene. The CDR3 sequence is 13 residues long. The germline V and J ends were trimmed by 4 bases and 8 bases, with 14 bases remaining between them. CDR3 amino acids: CASSRWQGREAFF. CDR3 bases: TGTGCCAGCAGCCGATGGCAGGGGCGCGAAGCTTTCTTT. The full variable domain, its missing parts supplied by reference TRBV14 and TRBJ1-1, is EAGVTQFPSHSVIEKGQTVTLRCDPISGHDNLYWYRRVMGKEIKFLLHFVKESKQDESGMPNNRFLAERTGGTYSTLKVQPAELEDSGVYFCASSRWQGREAFFGQGTRLTVV.

The J gene is TRBJ2-1, the V gene TRBV7-2; TRBD2 agrees at 16 bases. The CDR3 sequence is 14 residues long. Looked up from germline, CDR1 is SGHTA and CDR2 is FQGNSA. Unmatched junction bases numbered 7, after V lost 5 bases and J lost 15 bases. The DNA for the CDR3 is TGTGCCAGCAGCCACGGGACTAGCGGGAGGGGTGGGTTCTTC. It specifies CASSHGTSGRGGFF. Filled out from reference TRBV7-2 and TRBJ2-1, the complete variable domain reads GAGVSQSPSNKVTEKGKDVELRCDPISGHTALYWYRQSLGQGLEFLIYFQGNSAPDKSGLPSDRFSAERTGGSVSTLTIQRTQQEDSAVYLCASSHGTSGRGGFFGPGTRLTVL.

The chain links TRBV19 to TRBJ2-2; D is ambiguous. V lost 9 bases and J lost 0, with 14 bases in between. CDR1 and CDR2 from the germline V gene are LNHDA and SQIVND (reference sequence). This CDR3 region has 15 residues. The CDR3 reads CASSRGASNTGELFF. In nucleotides, the CDR3 is TGTGCCAGCAGTCGAGGTGCGTCGAACACCGGGGAGCTGTTTTTT.

J is TRBJ2-5 and V is TRBV6-6; D unclear. V was clipped by 4 bases and J by 5 bases, with 8 bases between them. Germline V CDR1 and CDR2: MNHNY, SVGAGI (reference sequence). CDR3 length equals 12 residues. CDR3 nucleotide sequence: TGTGCCAGCAGTTCTCAGTCCGAGACCCAGTACTTC. As protein: CASSSQSETQYF.

In DNA, the CDR3 is TGTGCCACCGGACAGGGGGCGAGTAATGAGCAGTTCTTC. It codes for CATGQGASNEQFF. The chain links TRBV6-5 to TRBJ2-1; 11 bases map to TRBD1. CDR3 length: 13 residues. J lost 7 bases, V lost 10 bases, and 6 bases had no gene match. The V gene's germline CDR1 is MNHEY and CDR2 SVGAGI.